Here is one TCR beta chain with its context. Its specificity is not known. Researchers partitioned CD4+ cells into CD45RA+ naive and CD45RA-negative memory subsets. This sample was taken from a study of shared clonotypes between healthy human individuals. Overall study context: Contributing individuals were a couple of females and a few males aged 18 to 49. Points from the study as a whole: Compared with memory subsets, naive subsets generally had larger estimated richness.

TCRdb keeps only in-frame clones here, not all; method: immunoSEQ multiplex PCR. The data contain hundreds of thousands of clones, 73% of them singletons. The clonotype comes from a woman aged 30 to 39 in good health. Sequenced: memory CD4+ T cells sorted from blood. Subset noted: CD45RA-negative fraction.

The CDR3 DNA reads as TGCAGCGTTGAAGATCGGCGGACAAGCACAGATACGCAGTATTTT. This encodes CSVEDRRTSTDTQYF. The rearrangement joins TRBV29-1 to TRBJ2-3; TRBD1 is a possible D gene (5 bases). The V gene lost 0 bases and the J gene lost 0 bases, with 10 bases spanning the gap. This CDR3 contains 15 residues. Germline V gene lookup returns CDR1 SQVTM and CDR2 ANQGSEA.